This record looks at one TCR beta chain sequence and its context. The sample originates from a study of somatic mutations in cytotoxic T cells in rheumatoid arthritis. V shed 4 bases and J shed 3 bases, with 12 bases lying between them. The CDR3 runs to 14 residues. Looked up from germline, CDR1 is MNHEY and CDR2 is SVGAGI. Only in-frame clones appear in the TCRdb table, and some are missing; sequencing was by immunoSEQ multiplex PCR. This sample has around 13,000 clones; approximately 80% occur once, and the top ten carry 22%. The sequence came from an adult with rheumatoid arthritis. The gene calls are TRBV6-5 and TRBJ1-2; D may be TRBD1 (6 bases). The specimen sequenced was CD8+ T cells sorted from blood. The DNA for the CDR3 is TGTGCCAGCAGTTTATCCGGGACATACTATGGCTACACCTTC. This sequence encodes CASSLSGTYYGYTF.